This TCR beta chain is from a study of blood T cells in healthy people across ages. Whole-study context: About one barcoded TCR beta cDNA was captured per two T cells. General study findings and limits: A roughly linear fall in TCR beta diversity per million T cells was seen with increasing age.

On this clonotype itself: Its antigen is unknown.

Combining a sample-barcoded 5' primer with a J-beta primer mix, a second PCR ran for roughly 6 to 11 cycles. TCRdb passed the 5' RACE reads through MiXCR, listing each CDR3 protein once. The table records 590,000 or so distinct CDR3 sequences, 25% to 35% of them present only once. CDR3 length equals 17 residues. Per the germline V gene, CDR1 is SGHTA and CDR2 is FQGNSA. Trimming left V 2 bases short and J 0 bases short, with 11 bases between. The chain employs TRBV7-2 and TRBJ2-6, with D unresolved. The receptor comes from a woman aged 80 or over in good health. The specimen sequenced was blood. The CDR3 loop reads CASSLMQVFSGANVLTF. The CDR3 bases are TGTGCCAGCAGCTTAATGCAGGTGTTCTCTGGGGCCAACGTCCTGACTTTC.